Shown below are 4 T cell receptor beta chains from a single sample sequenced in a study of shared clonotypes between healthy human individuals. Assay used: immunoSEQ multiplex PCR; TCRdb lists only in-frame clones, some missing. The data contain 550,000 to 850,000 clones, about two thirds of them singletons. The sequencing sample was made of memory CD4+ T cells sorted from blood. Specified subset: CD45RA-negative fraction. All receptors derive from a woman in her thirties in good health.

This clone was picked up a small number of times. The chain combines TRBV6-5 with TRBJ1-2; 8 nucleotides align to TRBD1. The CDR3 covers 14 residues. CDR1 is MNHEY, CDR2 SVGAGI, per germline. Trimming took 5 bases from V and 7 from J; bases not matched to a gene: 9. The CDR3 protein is CASSPQGALGGYTF. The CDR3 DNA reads TGTGCCAGCAGTCCTCAGGGGGCTCTGGGTGGCTACACCTTC.

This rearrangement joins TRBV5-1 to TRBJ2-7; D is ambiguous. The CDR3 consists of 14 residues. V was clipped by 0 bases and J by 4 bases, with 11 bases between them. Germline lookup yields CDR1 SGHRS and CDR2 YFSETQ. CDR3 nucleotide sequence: TGCGCCAGCAGCTTGGGGGTAGCCCCGTACGAGCAGTACTTC. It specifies CASSLGVAPYEQYF. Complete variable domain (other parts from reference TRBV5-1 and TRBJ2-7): KAGVTQTPRYLIKTRGQQVTLSCSPISGHRSVSWYQQTPGQGLQFLFEYFSETQRNKGNFPGRFSGRQFSNSRSEMNVSTLELGDSALYLCASSLGVAPYEQYFGPGTRLTVT.

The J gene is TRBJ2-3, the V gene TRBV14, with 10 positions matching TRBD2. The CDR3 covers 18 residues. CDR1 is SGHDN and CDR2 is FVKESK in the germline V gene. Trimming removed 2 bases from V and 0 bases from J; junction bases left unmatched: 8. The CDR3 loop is CASSQRGLALSSTDTQYF. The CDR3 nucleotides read TGTGCCAGCAGCCAACGGGGACTAGCGTTATCTAGCACAGATACGCAGTATTTT.

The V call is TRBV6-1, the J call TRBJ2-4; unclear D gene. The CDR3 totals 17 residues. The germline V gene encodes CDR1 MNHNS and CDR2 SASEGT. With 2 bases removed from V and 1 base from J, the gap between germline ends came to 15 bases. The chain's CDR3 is CASSERVVVGAKNIQYF. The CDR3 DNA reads TGTGCCAGCAGTGAAAGGGTGGTGGTTGGGGCCAAAAACATTCAGTACTTC.